This T cell receptor beta chain is drawn from a study of STAT3 mutations in large granular lymphocyte leukemia. Points on this clone: Its specificity is not known.

This table comes from immunoSEQ multiplex PCR, and its TCRdb copy is limited to in-frame clones, with some not included. The sample lists roughly 29,000 clones, 70% to 80% occurring once. V was shortened by 0 bases and J by 8 bases, with 8 bases between the two germline ends. The germline CDR1 and CDR2 sequences are DFQATT and SNEGSKA (reference sequence). The CDR3 is 11 residues long. Study-wide results and limits: Every T-cell large granular lymphocyte leukemia patient had at least one immunodominant TCR beta clonotype. Clonal expansion was inferred from samples taken at other timepoints.

This chain links TRBV20-1 with TRBJ2-7, with D unresolved. The sample taken for sequencing was peripheral blood mononuclear cells. The TCR was taken from a woman in her 50s with T-cell large granular lymphocyte leukemia. Some clones in this sample may be carry-over from other donors' samples. The CDR3, as DNA: TGCAGTGCTAGAGACGGGCGAAAGCAGTACTTC. Amino acids: CSARDGRKQYF.